A single sample is the source of the 6 T cell receptor beta chains below, sequenced in a study of shared clonotypes between healthy human individuals. TCRdb's table, derived via immunoSEQ multiplex PCR, lists solely in-frame clones and lacks some. The sample holds about 1.4 million clones, roughly 96% seen once. The sample consisted of naive CD4+ T cells sorted from blood. Indicated subset: CD45RA+ positively selected. All receptors come from a man younger than 45 in good health.

The gene calls are TRBV4-1 and TRBJ1-4; TRBD1 agrees at 8 bases. The CDR3 length is 17 residues. Germline lookup yields CDR1 MGHRA and CDR2 YSYEKL. V lost 0 bases, J lost 7 bases, and 10 bases stayed unmatched. The CDR3 DNA follows: TGCGCCAGCAGCCAAGACAGGGGGCGCATAGTAAGTGAAAAACTGTTTTTT. Amino acids: CASSQDRGRIVSEKLFF.

The V gene is TRBV6-5, the J gene TRBJ2-1; D remains ambiguous. CDR1 is MNHEY and CDR2 is SVGAGI in the germline V gene. V lost 3 bases and J 5 bases, leaving 11 bases between the germline ends. The CDR3 is 14 amino acids. The CDR3 bases are TGTGCCAGCAGTTATTCGTGGTCCCACAATGAGCAGTTCTTC. Translation: CASSYSWSHNEQFF.

This clone has only one observation. This chain links TRBV7-9 with TRBJ2-7; 7 bases are shared with TRBD2. This CDR3 contains 14 residues. V was pared by 3 bases and J by 5 bases, with 7 bases of the junction left unmatched. Germline V gives CDR1 SEHNR, CDR2 FQNEAQ (reference sequence). CDR3 DNA sequence: TGTGCCAGCAGCTTGGAGGGAGGGGTAAACGAGCAGTACTTC. Its protein product is CASSLEGGVNEQYF.

The CDR3 coding sequence is TGTGCCAGCAGCTTGGATGGACGGAAGTACCAAGAGACCCAGTACTTC. Translation gives CASSLDGRKYQETQYF. The gene calls are TRBV5-8 and TRBJ2-5, with D unclear. The germline V and J ends were trimmed by 0 bases and 0 bases, with 12 bases remaining between them. The germline V gene encodes CDR1 SGHTS and CDR2 YDEGEE. The CDR3 totals 16 residues.

The chain combines TRBV5-6 with TRBJ2-7; the D gene is possibly TRBD1 (5 bases). The CDR3 sequence is 14 residues long. V lost 3 bases to trimming and J lost 2 bases, with 12 bases between them. From germline, CDR1 is SGHDT and CDR2 YYEEEE. The chain's CDR3 is CASSYMGQAYEQYF. The CDR3 bases are TGTGCCAGCAGCTACATGGGGCAGGCCTACGAGCAGTACTTC.

This clone has only one observation. The V call is TRBV9, the J call TRBJ1-4, with D perhaps TRBD1 (5 bases). The CDR3 consists of 16 residues. V was pared by 0 bases and J by 5 bases, with 14 bases between. Germline V CDR1 and CDR2: SGDLS, YYNGEE. CDR3 region: CASSVDFPGSNEKLFF. CDR3 sequence (DNA): TGTGCCAGCAGCGTAGATTTCCCAGGGTCAAATGAAAAACTGTTTTTT.